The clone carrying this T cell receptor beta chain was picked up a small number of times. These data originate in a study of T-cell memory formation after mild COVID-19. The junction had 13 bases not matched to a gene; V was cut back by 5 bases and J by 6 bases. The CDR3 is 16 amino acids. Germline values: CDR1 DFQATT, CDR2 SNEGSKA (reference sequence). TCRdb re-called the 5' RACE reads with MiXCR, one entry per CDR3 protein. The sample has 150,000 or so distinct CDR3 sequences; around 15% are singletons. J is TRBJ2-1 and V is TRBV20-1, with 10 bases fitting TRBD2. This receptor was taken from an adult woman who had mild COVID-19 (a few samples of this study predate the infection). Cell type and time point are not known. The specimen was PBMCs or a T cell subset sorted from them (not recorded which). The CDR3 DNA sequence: TGCAGTGCTCAACCCGCGGAGCGGGAGGGCCTCAATGAGCAGTTCTTC. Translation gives CSAQPAEREGLNEQFF.